This TCR beta chain was documented in a study of T cell responses to AZD1222 COVID-19 vaccine. Investigators merged groups given second doses at roughly 4 or roughly 12 weeks. Trimming removed 0 bases from V and 5 bases from J; junction bases left unmatched: 1. Germline V gene data show CDR1 as MNHEY and CDR2 as SVGEGT. CDR3 size: 15 residues. Profiling relied on immunoSEQ multiplex PCR, and the TCRdb table lists in-frame clones only, not all of them. The sample consists of 100,000 to 150,000 clones, more than 70% of them appearing once. Broader study findings: Unmutated regions of variants are reportedly targeted by nearly half of spike-specific TCRs. Researchers took repertoire samples only after the peak T cell response had come. Spike-wide vaccine-associated CD4 TCRs dominated at 160-218 and 743-854.

Regarding this clone: Its antigen is unidentified.

The chain is built from TRBV6-2 or TRBV6-3 and TRBJ2-7, with TRBD2 identical over 13 bases. The material was peripheral blood, obtained 28 days after the second AZD1222 dose. The clonotype comes from an adult who received the AZD1222 COVID-19 vaccine. The CDR3 coding sequence is TGTGCCAGCAGTTACTCAGGGACTAGCGGGGACGAGCAGTACTTC. This sequence encodes CASSYSGTSGDEQYF.